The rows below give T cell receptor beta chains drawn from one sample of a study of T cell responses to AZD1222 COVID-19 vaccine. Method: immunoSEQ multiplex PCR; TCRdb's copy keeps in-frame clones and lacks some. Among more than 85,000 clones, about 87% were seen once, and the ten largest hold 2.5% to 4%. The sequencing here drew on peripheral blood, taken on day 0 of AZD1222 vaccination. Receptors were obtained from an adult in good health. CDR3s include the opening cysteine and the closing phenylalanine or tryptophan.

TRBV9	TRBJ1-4	CASSVAPQEKLFF
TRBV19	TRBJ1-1	CASSISQGTEAFF
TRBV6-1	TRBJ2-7	CASSDTRGGEQYF
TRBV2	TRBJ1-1	CGGRWAEQGTEAFF
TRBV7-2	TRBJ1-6	CASSLQGFNSPLHF
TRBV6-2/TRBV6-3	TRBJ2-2	CASSYELAGTGELFF
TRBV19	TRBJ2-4	CASSIDGRLRAKNIQYF
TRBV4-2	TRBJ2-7	CASSQVERGGFNEQYF
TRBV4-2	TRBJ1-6	CASSQSPVQGESPLHF
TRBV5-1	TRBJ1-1	CASSLESEINTEAFF
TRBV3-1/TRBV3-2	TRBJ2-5	CASRGDRVKTQYF
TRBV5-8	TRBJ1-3	CASSLAGSFTIYF
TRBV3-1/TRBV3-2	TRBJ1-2	CASSPGTGSRGYTF
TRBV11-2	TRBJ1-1	CASSPRGSMNTEAFF
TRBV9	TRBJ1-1	CASSPRDVTEAFF
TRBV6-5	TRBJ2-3	CASSSQVGAGTDTQYF
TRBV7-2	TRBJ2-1	CASSLQGARVLFF
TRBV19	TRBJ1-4	CASTHRGRGEKLFF
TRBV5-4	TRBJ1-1	CASRDLRWGRAEAFF
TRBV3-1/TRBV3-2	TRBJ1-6	CASSQDGRASSYNSPLHF
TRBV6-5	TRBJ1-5	CASSYSEFGPQHF
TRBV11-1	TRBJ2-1	CASSLNPVGGYNEQFF
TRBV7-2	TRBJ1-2	CASSLGLLGGNYGYTF
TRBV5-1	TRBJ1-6	CASSVTGSSYNSPLHF
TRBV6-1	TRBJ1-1	CASSERQGTEAFF
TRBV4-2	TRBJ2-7	CASSHSTGSREQYF
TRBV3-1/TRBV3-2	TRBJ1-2	CASSRQGYYGYTF
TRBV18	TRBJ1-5	CASSADQGTSQPQHF
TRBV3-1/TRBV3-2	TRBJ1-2	CASSQGQGARYGYTF
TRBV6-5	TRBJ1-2	CALRTGENYGYTF
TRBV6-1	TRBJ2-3	CASSELWGTDTQYF
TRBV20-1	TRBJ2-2	CSASRARRRNTGELFF
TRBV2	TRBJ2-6	CASSVRQGAAGANVLTF
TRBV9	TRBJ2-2	CASSVAPSSNTGELFF
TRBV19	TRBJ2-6	CASRPNFAGANVLTF
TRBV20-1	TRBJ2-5	CSALGSGPQYF
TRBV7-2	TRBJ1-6	CASSLDPRSPLHF